The T cell receptor (beta chain) under discussion was sequenced for a study of regulatory T cells in long-lasting Graves disease. General study results and limits: The study found TRBV28, TRBJ1-2 and TRBJ2-5 favored in persistent disease.

The sample holds a few counts of this clonotype. The antigen is undetermined. Trimming left V 0 bases short and J 7 bases short, with 13 bases between. This CDR3 has 15 amino acids. Germline CDR1 LNHNV, CDR2 YYDKDF (reference sequence). Time point meaning: newly diagnosed GD, antithyroid drugs for less than 3 months. PBMC-derived RNA was used for the TCR library. According to the study, TCR beta libraries were built with iRepertoire HTBI primers and CDR3-region Arm-PCR. One entry per CDR3 protein, called by TCRdb with MiXCR from the multiplex PCR reads. The table has under 500,000 distinct CDR3 sequences, approximately 16% seen once. These records were also assigned to another study, of T cells in Graves' hyperthyroidism and ophthalmopathy. That source adds: In the analysis, a 13 V-J model separated ophthalmopathy from stable hyperthyroidism.

The rearrangement joins TRBV15 to TRBJ1-5; D uncertain. The specimen was peripheral blood mononuclear cells (PBMCs), collected at new diagnosis, from a patient treated with antithyroid drugs. The receptor was isolated from a woman in her twenties or thirties with Graves disease. CDR3 region: CATSRDRGSRQPQHF. The DNA for the CDR3 is TGTGCCACCAGCAGAGATCGGGGATCTCGGCAGCCCCAGCATTTT.